A single sample gave rise to the 27 T cell receptor beta chains below, sequenced in a study of Ad26.COV2.S vaccination and SARS-CoV-2 variants. The assay was immunoSEQ multiplex PCR, and TCRdb's table has in-frame clones only and misses some. The repertoire holds around 350,000 clones, with about 90% as singletons. The sample was peripheral blood, taken after recovery from COVID-19. Every receptor here comes from a human donor who had recovered from COVID-19.

This CDR3 reads CASSLVTAGRNNSPLHF. CDR3 in DNA: TGCGCCAGCAGCTTGGTGACAGCAGGGAGGAATAATTCACCCCTCCACTTT. The chain joins TRBV5-1 to TRBJ1-6; TRBD1 might be the D (5 bases). This CDR3 has 17 residues. Germline V gene data show CDR1 as SGHRS and CDR2 as YFSETQ. Trimming took 0 bases from V and 5 from J, leaving 15 bases between them.

The rearrangement joins TRBV13 to TRBJ2-1, with D uncertain. The CDR3 extends over 12 amino acids. V was shortened by 6 bases and J by 4 bases, with 7 bases between the two germline ends. Germline V gene data show CDR1 as PRHDT and CDR2 as FYEKMQ (reference sequence). The CDR3 DNA is TGTGCCAGCAGGGCGGATTACAATGAGCAGTTCTTC. It specifies CASRADYNEQFF.

The genes are TRBV5-6 and TRBJ1-4; D uncertain. CDR1 and CDR2 from the germline V gene are SGHDT and YYEEEE. Trimming removed 0 bases from V and 4 bases from J, with 4 bases in between. The CDR3 runs to 13 residues. DNA for the CDR3: TGTGCCAGCAGCTTGGGCGGTAATGAAAAACTGTTTTTT. Residues: CASSLGGNEKLFF.

This chain connects TRBV6-6 to TRBJ1-5; D perhaps matches TRBD1 (5 bases). Trimming removed 0 bases at V and 6 bases at J, with 12 bases between. Per the germline V gene, CDR1 is MNHNY and CDR2 is SVGAGI (reference sequence). CDR3 length: 15 residues. Here the CDR3 DNA reads TGTGCCAGCAGTTACTCGAACGCCGGGGCTCAGCCCCAGCATTTT. Its translation: CASSYSNAGAQPQHF.

The rearrangement links TRBV18 to TRBJ2-6; D is unclear. In germline, CDR1 is KGHSH, CDR2 LQKENI. The CDR3 totals 13 residues. Trimming removed 8 bases from V and 0 bases from J, with 5 bases in between. CDR3 region: CASPPSGANVLTF. The CDR3 DNA reads as TGTGCCAGCCCGCCCTCTGGGGCCAACGTCCTGACTTTC.

The chain links TRBV6-2 or TRBV6-3 to TRBJ2-5, with 12 bases lining up with TRBD2. V gave up 6 bases and J gave up 4 bases; unmatched junction bases: 6. Germline CDR1 reads MNHEY; CDR2 reads SVGEGT. This CDR3 has 15 amino acids. The CDR3 spells CASSPSGGAGETQYF. In DNA form, the CDR3 reads TGTGCCAGCAGCCCTAGCGGGGGGGCCGGAGAGACCCAGTACTTC.

The V and J genes are TRBV25-1 and TRBJ2-6; weak D call: TRBD1 (6 bases). This CDR3 is built from 15 residues. V lost 3 bases and J 2 bases, leaving 8 bases between the germline ends. Germline loops: CDR1 MGHDK, CDR2 SYGVNS. This chain's CDR3 is CASSETGPGANVLTF. CDR3 coding DNA: TGTGCCAGCAGTGAGACAGGCCCTGGGGCCAACGTCCTGACTTTC.

The V gene is TRBV9, the J gene TRBJ1-6; D remains unclear. Per germline, CDR1 SGDLS and CDR2 YYNGEE. The V end lost 0 bases, the J end lost 6 bases, and 10 bases lay between the germline ends. The CDR3 spans 15 residues. CDR3 loop: CASSVAGRPNSPLHF. CDR3 nucleotide sequence: TGTGCCAGCAGCGTAGCCGGTAGACCTAATTCACCCCTCCACTTT.

This chain links TRBV9 with TRBJ2-1; TRBD2 matches 7 bases. Germline lookup yields CDR1 SGDLS and CDR2 YYNGEE. The length of the CDR3 is 14 residues. V trimming: 4 bases; J trimming: 6 bases; junction bases outside the gene matches: 7. The CDR3 region is CASSTGGTTNEQFF. The CDR3 DNA reads as TGTGCCAGCAGCACGGGGGGAACTACCAATGAGCAGTTCTTC.

The chain recombines TRBV10-3 with TRBJ2-3; 7 bases match TRBD2. J lost 5 bases, V lost 4 bases, and 9 bases had no gene match. The germline V gene has CDR1 ENHRY and CDR2 SYGVKD. The CDR3 is 15 residues long. CDR3 loop: CAISAAGEEEDTQYF. The CDR3 DNA reads TGTGCCATCAGTGCGGCGGGGGAGGAAGAAGATACGCAGTATTTT.

The chain combines TRBV7-9 with TRBJ1-1; D remains ambiguous. V lost 1 base and J 4 bases, leaving 13 bases between the germline ends. The CDR3 covers 15 residues. The V gene's germline CDR1 is SEHNR and CDR2 FQNEAQ (reference sequence). The CDR3 region has the DNA TGTGCCAGCAGCTTAGGGATGGGCGAGAGCACTGAAGCTTTCTTT. This translates into CASSLGMGESTEAFF.

The CDR3 DNA reads as TGTGCCAGCAGCTTAATGGGGGCCGAGGAGCAGTTCTTC. Translation gives CASSLMGAEEQFF. This chain joins TRBV13 and TRBJ2-1, with D possibly being TRBD1 (6 bases). The CDR3 sequence is 13 residues long. Germline CDR1 PRHDT, CDR2 FYEKMQ (reference sequence). V was shortened by 2 bases and J by 10 bases, with 12 bases between the two germline ends.

The chain combines TRBV4-3 with TRBJ2-2; 8 bases align to TRBD1. Germline V gene lookup returns CDR1 LGHNA and CDR2 YSLEER. The length of the CDR3 is 14 residues. V lost 0 bases and J lost 7; bases outside the gene matches: 1. The chain's CDR3 is CASSQEQGGGELFF. As DNA, the CDR3 is TGCGCCAGCAGCCAAGAACAGGGGGGCGGGGAGCTGTTTTTT.

This chain links TRBV3-1 (or the pseudogene TRBV3-2) with TRBJ2-1, with D perhaps TRBD1 (5 bases). The CDR3 has 14 amino acids. Germline V gene sequence: CDR1 LGHDT, CDR2 YNNKEL (reference sequence). Trimming took 2 bases from V and 9 from J, leaving 14 bases between them. CDR3 region: CASSQTGALGEQFF. The CDR3, as DNA: TGTGCCAGCAGCCAAACAGGAGCTTTGGGTGAGCAGTTCTTC.

V usage is TRBV29-1 and J usage is TRBJ2-7; D may be TRBD1 or TRBD2 (5 bases each). Germline V gives CDR1 SQVTM, CDR2 ANQGSEA. The ends were cut back, 6 bases at V and 1 base at J, with 13 bases in the middle. The CDR3 extends over 13 amino acids. The CDR3 sequence is CSVPGTVSYEQYF. The CDR3 DNA reads TGCAGCGTCCCCGGGACGGTATCCTACGAGCAGTACTTC.

This clone was seen once. J is TRBJ2-5 and V is TRBV7-2, with D hard to call. Germline V lookup: CDR1 SGHTA, CDR2 FQGNSA. Between the trimmed V and J ends, which lost 8 bases and 2 bases, there was a span of 15 bases. The CDR3 runs to 14 residues. The CDR3 region has the DNA TGTGCCAGCCGCTACTCACCAGCACAAGAGACCCAGTACTTC. It codes for CASRYSPAQETQYF.

The rearrangement joins TRBV7-9 to TRBJ2-7, with D possibly being TRBD2 (5 bases). Germline V CDR1 and CDR2: SEHNR, FQNEAQ (reference sequence). Trimming removed 5 bases at V and 0 bases at J, with 11 bases between. This CDR3 is 14 amino acids long. CDR3 sequence: CASSPVGVSYEQYF. The CDR3 DNA is TGTGCCAGCAGCCCCGTCGGGGTCTCCTACGAGCAGTACTTC.

This clone was observed a single time. V is TRBV5-4 and J is TRBJ2-7; D is ambiguous. The CDR3 length is 14 residues. Trimming pared 4 bases from V and 2 bases from J, leaving 13 bases between. The germline V gene encodes CDR1 SGHNT and CDR2 YYREEE (reference sequence). CDR3 amino acids: CASSPGPGTYEQYF. The CDR3 nucleotides read TGTGCCAGCAGCCCCGGACCAGGCACCTACGAGCAGTACTTC.

The chain recombines TRBV4-3 with TRBJ2-1, with 8 bases that match TRBD2. CDR1 and CDR2 from the germline V gene are LGHNA and YSLEER. This CDR3 comprises 16 residues. The V and J ends lost 1 base and 8 bases, in that order; junction bases with no gene match: 10. CDR3 nucleotide sequence: TGCGCCAGCAGCCAAGGAGCGTTAGCGGGGTCTGATGAGCAGTTCTTC. As protein: CASSQGALAGSDEQFF.

The rearrangement uses TRBV5-1 and TRBJ1-4; TRBD1 might be the D (5 bases). The CDR3 is 16 amino acids. Germline-derived CDR1 and CDR2 are SGHRS and YFSETQ. Trimming shortened V by 4 bases and J by 3 bases, and 16 bases separated the two germline ends. CDR3 region: CASSNNRIGANEKLFF. Written as DNA, the CDR3 is TGCGCCAGCAGCAACAACAGGATTGGGGCTAATGAAAAACTGTTTTTT.

The chain carries TRBV5-6 and TRBJ1-1, with D uncertain. V was trimmed by 4 bases and J by 6 bases, leaving 19 bases between them. This CDR3 has 15 residues. The germline gives CDR1 SGHDT, CDR2 YYEEEE. CDR3 sequence reads: CASSLLTIGSAEAFF. The CDR3, as DNA: TGTGCCAGCAGCCTACTAACGATTGGTTCGGCTGAAGCTTTCTTT. Complete variable domain (other parts from reference TRBV5-6 and TRBJ1-1): DAGVTQSPTHLIKTRGQQVTLRCSPKSGHDTVSWYQQALGQGPQFIFQYYEEEERQRGNFPDRFSGHQFPNYSSELNVNALLLGDSALYLCASSLLTIGSAEAFFGQGTRLTVV.

The V gene is TRBV5-6, the J gene TRBJ2-5; perhaps TRBD2 as D (6 bases). CDR1 SGHDT and CDR2 YYEEEE come from the germline V gene. The CDR3 consists of 13 residues. Trimming pared 4 bases from V and 4 bases from J, leaving 11 bases between. The CDR3 sequence is CASSPRRGETQYF. DNA of the CDR3: TGTGCCAGCAGCCCGCGGAGGGGAGAGACCCAGTACTTC.

The rearrangement uses TRBV7-2 and TRBJ1-5; D is ambiguous. V was pared by 5 bases and J by 4 bases, with 12 bases between. The CDR3 is made up of 14 amino acids. Germline assignment: CDR1 SGHTA and CDR2 FQGNSA. As DNA, the CDR3 is TGTGCCAGCAGCCAGGACCGGGGAAATCAGCCCCAGCATTTT. Amino acid sequence: CASSQDRGNQPQHF.

The CDR3 spells CASSLWGTGNEAFF. Written as DNA, the CDR3 is TGTGCCAGCAGCTTATGGGGCACAGGGAATGAAGCTTTCTTT. The chain carries TRBV7-9 and TRBJ1-1; possibly TRBD1 for D (6 bases). V was shortened by 2 bases and J by 7 bases, with 14 bases between the two germline ends. The CDR3 loop spans 14 amino acids. The germline CDR1 and CDR2 sequences are SEHNR and FQNEAQ (reference sequence).

The genes are TRBV29-1 and TRBJ2-7; D is unresolved. The CDR3 runs to 12 residues. V lost 5 bases to trimming and J lost 0 bases, with 8 bases between them. From germline, CDR1 is SQVTM and CDR2 ANQGSEA. In nucleotides, the CDR3 is TGCAGCGTTACGGCGGACTCCTACGAGCAGTACTTC. Encoded protein: CSVTADSYEQYF.

V is TRBV3-1 (or the pseudogene TRBV3-2) and J is TRBJ1-1; D may be TRBD1 (5 bases). The length of the CDR3 is 14 residues. The germline V and J ends were trimmed by 6 bases and 4 bases, with 15 bases remaining between them. Germline V CDR1 and CDR2: LGHDT, YNNKEL (reference sequence). The CDR3 nucleotides are TGTGCCAGCAGTGGGTATGGGGGGGTCACTGAAGCTTTCTTT. Protein: CASSGYGGVTEAFF.

This sequence joins TRBV10-3 and TRBJ2-2; no reliable D call. CDR1 and CDR2 from the germline V gene are ENHRY and SYGVKD. The V end lost 2 bases, the J end lost 11 bases, and 15 bases lay between the germline ends. This CDR3 spans 14 amino acids. CDR3 coding DNA: TGTGCCATCAGTGAGATTGGTTGGCCACCCGAGCTGTTTTTT. This translates into CAISEIGWPPELFF.